Listed below are T cell receptor beta chains from one sample, sequenced in a study of T-cell reconstitution after alpha-beta-depleted transplantation in children. Each CDR3 protein is one row after TCRdb ran MiXCR on the PCR reads. The sample lists some 300,000 distinct CDR3 sequences, roughly 7.8% seen once, with 9.1% in the top ten. Material: peripheral blood, obtained 360 days after TCRalphabeta/CD19-depleted stem cell transplant. These receptors were collected from a female patient aged 2-9 years who had a stem cell transplant for Fanconi anemia, so the T cells may come from the graft donor. Each CDR3 is given with its conserved first and last residue. Fields, in order: J gene, V gene, CDR3 protein.

>TRBJ2-2|TRBV7-3
CASSLYQGGGELFF
>TRBJ2-7|TRBV5-1
CASSLDRGNEQYF
>TRBJ2-7|TRBV6-5
CASSYSLSGSSYEQYF
>TRBJ2-6|TRBV4-2
CASSQVASSGANVLTF
>TRBJ2-3|TRBV20-1
CSVVGRGVTDTQYF
>TRBJ2-7|TRBV12-3/TRBV12-4
CASSPRTGHPFYEQYF
>TRBJ2-1|TRBV6-5
CASSYSRDSTHEQFF
>TRBJ2-2|TRBV6-1
CASSKLLRSGELFF
>TRBJ2-6|TRBV20-1
CSAAQGSGANVLTF
>TRBJ2-5|TRBV5-4
CASSELAGGLGETQYF
>TRBJ2-3|TRBV6-5
CASSYLGLSSTDTQYF
>TRBJ2-2|TRBV15
CATSRDWGEEAGELFF
>TRBJ1-2|TRBV5-1
CASSLEGSNYGYTF
>TRBJ1-1|TRBV29-1
CSVGTTGKQTWDTEAFF
>TRBJ1-2|TRBV6-2/TRBV6-3
CASSRGTDSLYGYTF
>TRBJ2-5|TRBV29-1
CSVVAGGRGETQYF
>TRBJ2-1|TRBV5-1
CASSQLLAGRGNEQFF
>TRBJ2-7|TRBV5-1
CASPGQTYEQYF
>TRBJ2-3|TRBV6-2/TRBV6-3
CASSYSLAGGQDTQYF
>TRBJ1-6|TRBV12-3/TRBV12-4
CASSPTGDRYNSPLHF
>TRBJ2-7|TRBV18
CASSPSWLAYEQYF
>TRBJ2-1|TRBV7-6
CASSLNRAASGGSEQFF
>TRBJ1-2|TRBV20-1
CSASGTGAYTF
>TRBJ2-7|TRBV5-8
CAISPGTAYEQYF
>TRBJ2-5|TRBV7-2
CASSPEQVGETQYF
>TRBJ2-7|TRBV12-3/TRBV12-4
CASSLGGNGYEQYF
>TRBJ2-7|TRBV5-1
CASSLEGLGEQYF